This T cell receptor (beta chain) was found in a study of CD4 and CD8 cells across lung adenocarcinoma regions. TCRdb analysed the PCR reads with MiXCR anew, one entry per CDR3 protein. Of 7,500 to 8,000 distinct CDR3 sequences detected, over 50% appear once; the ten largest clones hold 24%. The patients had localized lung adenocarcinoma, a non-small cell subtype. This TCR derives from a female donor with lung adenocarcinoma. The CD4 and CD8 labels of this study may be unreliable. Sequenced input: CD4+ T cells from the center of a lung tumor.

In DNA form, the CDR3 reads TGCGCCAGCAGCGGGGACTACGAGCAGTACTTC. Residues: CASSGDYEQYF. The chain recombines TRBV4-1 with TRBJ2-7; D ambiguous. The CDR3 has 11 amino acids. Trimming took 5 bases from V and 3 from J, leaving 5 bases between them. Germline CDR1 MGHRA, CDR2 YSYEKL.